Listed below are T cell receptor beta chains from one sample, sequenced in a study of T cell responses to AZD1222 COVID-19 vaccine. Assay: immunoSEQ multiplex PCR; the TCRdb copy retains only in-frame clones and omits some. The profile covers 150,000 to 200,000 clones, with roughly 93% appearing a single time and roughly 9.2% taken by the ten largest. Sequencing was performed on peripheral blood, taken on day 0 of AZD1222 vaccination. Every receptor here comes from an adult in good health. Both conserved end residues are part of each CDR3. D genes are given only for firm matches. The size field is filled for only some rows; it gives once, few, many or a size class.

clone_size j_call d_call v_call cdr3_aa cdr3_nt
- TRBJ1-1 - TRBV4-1 CASSKEGEANTEAFF TGCGCCAGCAGCAAAGAGGGGGAGGCGAACACTGAAGCTTTCTTT
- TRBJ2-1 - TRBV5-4 CASSSVVINEQFF TGTGCCAGCAGCTCAGTCGTGATCAATGAGCAGTTCTTC
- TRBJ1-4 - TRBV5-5 CASSFETRPNEKLFF TGTGCCAGCAGCTTTGAGACAAGGCCTAATGAAAAACTGTTTTTT
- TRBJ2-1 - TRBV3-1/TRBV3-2 CASSQLPFEQFF TGTGCCAGCAGCCAACTCCCCTTTGAGCAGTTCTTC
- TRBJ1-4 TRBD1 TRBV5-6 CASSSDREGEKLFF TGTGCCAGCAGCTCCGACAGGGAGGGTGAAAAACTGTTTTTT
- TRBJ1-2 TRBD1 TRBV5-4 CASSLDDRANYGYTF TGTGCCAGCAGCTTGGATGACAGGGCGAACTATGGCTACACCTTC
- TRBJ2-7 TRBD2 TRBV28 CASIGGRREQYF TGTGCCAGCATAGGCGGGAGGCGAGAGCAGTACTTC
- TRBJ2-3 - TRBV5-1 CASSLESLGDTQYF TGCGCCAGCAGCTTGGAGTCCTTAGGAGATACGCAGTATTTT
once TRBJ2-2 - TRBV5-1 CASSLQIASGSGELFF TGCGCCAGCAGCTTGCAAATAGCTTCGGGTTCTGGGGAGCTGTTTTTT
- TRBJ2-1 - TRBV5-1 CASHMTGWGNEQFF TGCGCCAGCCACATGACGGGATGGGGCAATGAGCAGTTCTTC
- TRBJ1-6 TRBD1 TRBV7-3 CASSPSTGTDYNSPLHF TGTGCCAGCAGCCCAAGCACCGGGACAGATTATAATTCACCCCTCCACTTT
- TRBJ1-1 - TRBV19 CASRPGTANTEAFF TGTGCCAGTAGACCCGGGACGGCTAACACTGAAGCTTTCTTT
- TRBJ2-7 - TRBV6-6 CASRRRAGRHEQYF TGTGCCAGCAGAAGACGCGCTGGGAGGCACGAGCAGTACTTC
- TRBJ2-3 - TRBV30 CALDGTKHDTQYF TGTGCCTTGGACGGGACCAAGCACGATACGCAGTATTTT
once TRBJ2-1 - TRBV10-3 CAISRPDDEQFF TGTGCCATCAGCCGACCCGACGATGAGCAGTTCTTC
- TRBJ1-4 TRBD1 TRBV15 CATSPTTRGWDEKLFF TGTGCCACCAGCCCTACTACCAGGGGGTGGGATGAAAAACTGTTTTTT
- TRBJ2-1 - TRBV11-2 CASSKSAISYNEQFF TGTGCCAGCAGCAAGAGCGCTATTTCCTACAATGAGCAGTTCTTC
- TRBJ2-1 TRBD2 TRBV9 CASSPAGGRGSEQFF TGTGCCAGCAGCCCAGCGGGAGGGAGGGGGAGTGAGCAGTTCTTC
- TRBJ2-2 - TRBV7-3 CASSSWRRDSSTGELFF TGTGCCAGCAGCAGCTGGAGGAGGGACTCAAGCACCGGGGAGCTGTTTTTT
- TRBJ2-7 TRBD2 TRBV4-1 CASSETLGLAYEQYF TGCGCCAGCAGCGAAACCTTAGGACTAGCTTACGAGCAGTACTTC
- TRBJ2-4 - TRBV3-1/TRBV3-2 CASSQLTGAKNIQYF TGTGCCAGCAGCCAATTGACCGGAGCCAAAAACATTCAGTACTTC
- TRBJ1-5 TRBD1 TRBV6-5 CASRETGNQPQHF TGTGCCAGCAGGGAGACAGGGAATCAGCCCCAGCATTTT
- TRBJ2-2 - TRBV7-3 CASSLTGNTGELFF TGTGCCAGCAGCTTAACCGGGAACACCGGGGAGCTGTTTTTT
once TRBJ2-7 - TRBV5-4 CASSSGGGLSYAQYF TGTGCCAGCAGCTCCGGAGGGGGACTATCGTACGCGCAGTACTTC
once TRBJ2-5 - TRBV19 CASALDFSETQYF TGTGCCAGTGCCCTTGATTTTAGTGAGACCCAGTACTTC
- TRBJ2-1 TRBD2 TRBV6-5 CASSYLRTSGYNEQFF TGTGCCAGCAGTTACCTACGGACTAGCGGATACAATGAGCAGTTCTTC
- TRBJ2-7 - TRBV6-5 CASRRDVGSYEQYF TGTGCCAGCAGGCGGGACGTTGGTTCCTACGAGCAGTACTTC
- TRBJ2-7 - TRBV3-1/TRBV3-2 CASSQDLTGSSYEQYF TGTGCCAGCAGCCAAGACCTTACAGGGAGCTCCTACGAGCAGTACTTC
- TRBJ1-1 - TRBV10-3 CAISRGTEAFF TGTGCCATCAGCAGGGGCACTGAAGCTTTCTTT
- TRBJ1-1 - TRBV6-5 CASKITGATEAFF TGTGCCAGCAAAATAACGGGGGCCACTGAAGCTTTCTTT
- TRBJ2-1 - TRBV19 CASSIGLTDEQFF TGTGCCAGTAGTATAGGGTTAACGGATGAGCAGTTCTTC
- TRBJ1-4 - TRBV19 CASNLGPGSEKLFF TGTGCCAGTAACCTCGGACCCGGGAGTGAAAAACTGTTTTTT
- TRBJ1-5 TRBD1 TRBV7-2 CASSLQGGGQPQHF TGTGCCAGCAGCCTACAGGGGGGAGGTCAGCCCCAGCATTTT
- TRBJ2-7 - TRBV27 CASSLSASYEQYF TGTGCCAGCAGTTTGTCAGCGTCCTACGAGCAGTACTTC
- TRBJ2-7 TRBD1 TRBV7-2 CASSFGTGTAFTYEQYF TGTGCCAGCAGCTTTGGCACCGGGACAGCTTTTACCTACGAGCAGTACTTC
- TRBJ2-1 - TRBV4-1 CASSQAGKNEQFF TGCGCCAGCAGCCAAGCAGGGAAGAATGAGCAGTTCTTC
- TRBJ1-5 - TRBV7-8 CASSEYTVGQPQHF TGTGCCAGCAGCGAATATACCGTTGGGCAGCCCCAGCATTTT
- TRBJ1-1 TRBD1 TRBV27 CASSLIYPGQGIMNTEAFF TGTGCCAGCAGTTTAATCTACCCAGGACAGGGGATCATGAACACTGAAGCTTTCTTT
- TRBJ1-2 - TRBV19 CASSIIADDGYTF TGTGCCAGTAGTATAATAGCGGACGATGGCTACACCTTC
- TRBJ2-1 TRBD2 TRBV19 CASSRLAGVYNEQFF TGTGCCAGTAGTCGACTAGCGGGAGTCTACAATGAGCAGTTCTTC
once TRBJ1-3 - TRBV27 CASSAGPVIDSGNTIYF TGTGCCAGCAGTGCGGGACCGGTGATAGACTCTGGAAACACCATATATTTT
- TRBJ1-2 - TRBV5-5 CASSREPGDYGYTF TGTGCCAGCAGCCGGGAGCCCGGGGACTATGGCTACACCTTC
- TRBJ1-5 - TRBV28 CASSFQGYNQPQHF TGTGCCAGCAGTTTTCAGGGGTACAATCAGCCCCAGCATTTT
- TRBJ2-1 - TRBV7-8 CASSQNPARARDEQFF TGTGCCAGCAGCCAAAACCCGGCCAGGGCTAGGGATGAGCAGTTCTTC
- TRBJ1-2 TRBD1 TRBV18 CASSGQGFNGYTF TGTGCCAGCTCGGGACAGGGGTTTAATGGCTACACCTTC
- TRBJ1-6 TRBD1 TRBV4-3 CASSQEYDPGTENSPLHF TGCGCCAGCAGCCAAGAATATGATCCCGGGACAGAGAATTCACCCCTCCACTTT
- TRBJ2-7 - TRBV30 CAWEKGWGRNEQYF TGTGCCTGGGAAAAGGGGTGGGGGCGGAACGAGCAGTACTTC
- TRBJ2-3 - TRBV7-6 CASSSGISPTDTQYF TGTGCCAGCAGCTCCGGTATTTCCCCTACAGATACGCAGTATTTT
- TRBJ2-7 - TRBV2 CASSAFRQYEQYF TGTGCCAGCAGTGCCTTCCGGCAGTACGAGCAGTACTTC
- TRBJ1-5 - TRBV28 CATLTQGYNQPQHF TGTGCCACCCTTACGCAGGGGTACAATCAGCCCCAGCATTTT
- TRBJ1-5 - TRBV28 CASSFGDGSWQPQHF TGTGCCAGCAGTTTCGGTGACGGCAGTTGGCAGCCCCAGCATTTT
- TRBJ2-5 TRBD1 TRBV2 CASSRDRAKLLGTQYF TGTGCCAGCAGCAGGGACAGGGCGAAACTTCTTGGGACCCAGTACTTC
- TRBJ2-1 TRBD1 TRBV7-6 CASSLFPGQGNNEQFF TGTGCCAGCAGCTTATTTCCGGGACAGGGGAACAATGAGCAGTTCTTC
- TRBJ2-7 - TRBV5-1 CASSRGDSSYEQYF TGCGCCAGCAGCCGCGGGGATAGCTCCTACGAGCAGTACTTC